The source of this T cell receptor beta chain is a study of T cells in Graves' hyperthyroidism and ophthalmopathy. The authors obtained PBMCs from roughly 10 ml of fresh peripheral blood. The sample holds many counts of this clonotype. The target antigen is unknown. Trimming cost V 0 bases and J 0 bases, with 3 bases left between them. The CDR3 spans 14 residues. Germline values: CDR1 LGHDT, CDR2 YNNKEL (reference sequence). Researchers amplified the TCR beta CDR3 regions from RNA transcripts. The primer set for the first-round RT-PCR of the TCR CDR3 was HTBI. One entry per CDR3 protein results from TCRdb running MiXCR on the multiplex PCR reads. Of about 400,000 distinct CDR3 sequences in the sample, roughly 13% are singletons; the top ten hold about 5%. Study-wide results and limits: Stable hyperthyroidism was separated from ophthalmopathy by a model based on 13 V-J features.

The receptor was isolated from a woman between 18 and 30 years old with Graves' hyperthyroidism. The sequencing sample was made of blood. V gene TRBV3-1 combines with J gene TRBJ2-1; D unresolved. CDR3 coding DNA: TGTGCCAGCAGCCAAGATCCCTCCTACAATGAGCAGTTCTTC. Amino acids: CASSQDPSYNEQFF.